These T cell receptor beta chains were read from a single sample in a study of regulatory T cells in long-lasting Graves disease. MiXCR, applied by TCRdb to the multiplex PCR reads, yields one record per CDR3 protein. There are 400,000 to 500,000 distinct CDR3 sequences in the sample; 21% occur only once, and 13% to 15% lies in the top ten. Sequencing used peripheral blood mononuclear cells (PBMCs), obtained when the disease was refractory, from a patient treated with antithyroid drugs. Receptors were obtained from a female donor with Graves disease. Both conserved end residues are part of each CDR3. Fields, in order: CDR3 protein, CDR3 DNA, D gene, clone size, J gene, V gene. The D gene is left open where the match is weak. The size entry is marked missing in some rows and otherwise reads once, few, many or a size class.

CDR3aa: CASSQDIPRSNQPQHF; CDR3nt: TGTGCCAGCAGCCAAGATATCCCTAGAAGCAATCAGCCCCAGCATTTT; d_gene: .; abundance: .; j_gene: TRBJ1-5; v_gene: TRBV3-1
CDR3aa: CASSSRMNTEAFF; CDR3nt: TGTGCCAGCAGTTCTCGGATGAACACTGAAGCTTTCTTT; d_gene: .; abundance: many; j_gene: TRBJ1-1; v_gene: TRBV28
CDR3aa: CATSDWGTEAFF; CDR3nt: TGTGCCACCAGTGATTGGGGCACTGAAGCTTTCTTT; d_gene: .; abundance: many; j_gene: TRBJ1-1; v_gene: TRBV24-1
CDR3aa: CASSLLTGTGNTIYF; CDR3nt: TGCGCCAGCAGCCTACTGACAGGGACTGGAAACACCATATATTTT; d_gene: TRBD1; abundance: few; j_gene: TRBJ1-3; v_gene: TRBV5-1
CDR3aa: CASRQSSTDTQYF; CDR3nt: TGTGCCAGCCGACAGAGTAGCACAGATACGCAGTATTTT; d_gene: .; abundance: .; j_gene: TRBJ2-3; v_gene: TRBV6-1
CDR3aa: CSAPRGKRAGAEQYF; CDR3nt: TGCAGTGCTCCCCGGGGCAAGCGAGCGGGAGCCGAGCAGTACTTC; d_gene: TRBD2; abundance: many; j_gene: TRBJ2-7; v_gene: TRBV20-1
CDR3aa: CASSAGTSEYQPQHF; CDR3nt: TGTGCCAGCAGCGCCGGGACTTCAGAGTATCAGCCCCAGCATTTT; d_gene: .; abundance: many; j_gene: TRBJ1-5; v_gene: TRBV3-1
CDR3aa: CASSPSESTDTQYF; CDR3nt: TGTGCCAGCAGCCCAAGCGAGTCCACAGATACGCAGTATTTT; d_gene: .; abundance: .; j_gene: TRBJ2-3; v_gene: TRBV2
CDR3aa: CASSLGQGIGELFF; CDR3nt: TGCGCCAGCAGCTTGGGACAGGGTATCGGGGAGCTGTTTTTT; d_gene: TRBD1; abundance: many; j_gene: TRBJ2-2; v_gene: TRBV5-1
CDR3aa: CASEPGGTEAFF; CDR3nt: TGTGCCTCTGAACCTGGTGGCACTGAAGCTTTCTTT; d_gene: .; abundance: .; j_gene: TRBJ1-1; v_gene: TRBV19
CDR3aa: CASSHLAVPPSSGELFF; CDR3nt: TGTGCCAGCAGTCATCTAGCGGTCCCTCCCTCTTCCGGGGAGCTGTTTTTT; d_gene: TRBD2; abundance: few; j_gene: TRBJ2-2; v_gene: TRBV27
CDR3aa: CAWTDHYEQYF; CDR3nt: TGTGCCTGGACCGATCACTACGAGCAGTACTTC; d_gene: .; abundance: .; j_gene: TRBJ2-7; v_gene: TRBV30
CDR3aa: CASSFGKLDEQYF; CDR3nt: TGTGCCAGCAGCTTCGGTAAACTCGACGAGCAGTACTTC; d_gene: .; abundance: .; j_gene: TRBJ2-7; v_gene: TRBV7-6
CDR3aa: CASSDHGVPIAGANVLTF; CDR3nt: TGTGCCAGCAGTGACCATGGGGTCCCAATAGCCGGGGCCAACGTCCTGACTTTC; d_gene: .; abundance: many; j_gene: TRBJ2-6; v_gene: TRBV28
CDR3aa: CSARELTRTDTQYF; CDR3nt: TGCAGTGCTCGGGAGCTAACTCGGACAGATACGCAGTATTTT; d_gene: .; abundance: few; j_gene: TRBJ2-3; v_gene: TRBV20-1
CDR3aa: CAIKGFRAYEQYF; CDR3nt: TGTGCCATCAAAGGTTTCCGAGCCTACGAGCAGTACTTC; d_gene: .; abundance: many; j_gene: TRBJ2-7; v_gene: TRBV10-3
CDR3aa: CASSYESSGEQYF; CDR3nt: TGTGCCAGCAGTTACGAGTCCTCTGGCGAGCAGTACTTC; d_gene: .; abundance: .; j_gene: TRBJ2-7; v_gene: TRBV6-2/TRBV6-3
CDR3aa: CASSQDPRLITYEQYF; CDR3nt: TGTGCCAGCAGCCAAGATCCTCGACTGATTACCTACGAGCAGTACTTC; d_gene: .; abundance: many; j_gene: TRBJ2-7; v_gene: TRBV3-1
CDR3aa: CASRGEGGGWLSYGYTF; CDR3nt: TGTGCCAGCAGAGGTGAAGGGGGCGGATGGTTGAGCTATGGCTACACCTTC; d_gene: TRBD1; abundance: many; j_gene: TRBJ1-2; v_gene: TRBV6-1
CDR3aa: CAIKGTQETQYF; CDR3nt: TGTGCCATCAAGGGTACCCAAGAGACCCAGTACTTC; d_gene: .; abundance: few; j_gene: TRBJ2-5; v_gene: TRBV10-3
CDR3aa: CASRRASPTDTQYF; CDR3nt: TGTGCCAGCAGGAGGGCTAGCCCCACAGATACGCAGTATTTT; d_gene: .; abundance: few; j_gene: TRBJ2-3; v_gene: TRBV2
CDR3aa: CSASSGQGRYGYTF; CDR3nt: TGCAGTGCTAGTTCCGGACAGGGAAGATATGGCTACACCTTC; d_gene: TRBD1; abundance: many; j_gene: TRBJ1-2; v_gene: TRBV20-1
CDR3aa: CASKEGGNEQFF; CDR3nt: TGTGCCAGCAAGGAGGGGGGCAATGAGCAGTTCTTC; d_gene: .; abundance: many; j_gene: TRBJ2-1; v_gene: TRBV2
CDR3aa: CASSPRTSGRHEQYF; CDR3nt: TGTGCCAGCAGTCCACGGACTAGCGGGAGACACGAGCAGTACTTC; d_gene: TRBD2; abundance: many; j_gene: TRBJ2-7; v_gene: TRBV28
CDR3aa: CASYRTPTYNEQFF; CDR3nt: TGTGCCAGTTATCGGACACCTACCTACAATGAGCAGTTCTTC; d_gene: .; abundance: .; j_gene: TRBJ2-1; v_gene: TRBV6-1
CDR3aa: CSVLGGINTGELFF; CDR3nt: TGCAGTGTCCTGGGGGGGATCAACACCGGGGAGCTGTTTTTT; d_gene: TRBD2; abundance: .; j_gene: TRBJ2-2; v_gene: TRBV20-1
CDR3aa: CASSWQGDTEAFF; CDR3nt: TGTGCCAGCAGTTGGCAGGGGGACACTGAAGCTTTCTTT; d_gene: TRBD1; abundance: many; j_gene: TRBJ1-1; v_gene: TRBV27
CDR3aa: CASSRVLNTGELFF; CDR3nt: TGCGCCAGCAGTCGGGTTCTGAACACCGGGGAGCTGTTTTTT; d_gene: .; abundance: many; j_gene: TRBJ2-2; v_gene: TRBV10-1
CDR3aa: CASSLVGFYGYTF; CDR3nt: TGTGCCAGCAGTTTAGTGGGTTTCTATGGCTACACCTTC; d_gene: .; abundance: many; j_gene: TRBJ1-2; v_gene: TRBV12-3/TRBV12-4
CDR3aa: CASSPDPHEQYF; CDR3nt: TGTGCCAGCAGCCCTGATCCCCACGAGCAGTACTTC; d_gene: .; abundance: .; j_gene: TRBJ2-7; v_gene: TRBV12-3/TRBV12-4
CDR3aa: CASSEPGQYNEQFF; CDR3nt: TGTGCCAGCAGTGAACCGGGACAGTACAATGAGCAGTTCTTC; d_gene: TRBD1; abundance: .; j_gene: TRBJ2-1; v_gene: TRBV6-2/TRBV6-3
CDR3aa: CASSSQWTASGYTF; CDR3nt: TGTGCCAGCAGCTCCCAATGGACAGCGTCTGGCTACACCTTC; d_gene: .; abundance: .; j_gene: TRBJ1-2; v_gene: TRBV7-9
CDR3aa: CASSLLPQGSGNTIYF; CDR3nt: TGTGCCAGCAGCCTTCTCCCCCAGGGCTCTGGAAACACCATATATTTT; d_gene: .; abundance: many; j_gene: TRBJ1-3; v_gene: TRBV12-3/TRBV12-4
CDR3aa: CASSPSFSLGETQYF; CDR3nt: TGTGCCAGCAGTCCAAGCTTCAGCCTGGGGGAGACCCAGTACTTC; d_gene: .; abundance: many; j_gene: TRBJ2-5; v_gene: TRBV27
CDR3aa: CASSPRLAGRQETQYF; CDR3nt: TGTGCCAGTAGTCCTCGACTAGCGGGACGGCAAGAGACCCAGTACTTC; d_gene: TRBD2; abundance: many; j_gene: TRBJ2-5; v_gene: TRBV19
CDR3aa: CASSPVGQGRTQYF; CDR3nt: TGTGCCAGCAGTCCGGTGGGACAGGGAAGGACCCAGTACTTC; d_gene: TRBD1; abundance: many; j_gene: TRBJ2-5; v_gene: TRBV12-3/TRBV12-4
CDR3aa: CSVLAGISYEQYF; CDR3nt: TGCAGCGTTTTAGCAGGGATCTCCTACGAGCAGTACTTC; d_gene: .; abundance: .; j_gene: TRBJ2-7; v_gene: TRBV29-1
CDR3aa: CASSLSSLNTEAFF; CDR3nt: TGCGCCAGCAGCCTCTCCTCACTGAACACTGAAGCTTTCTTT; d_gene: .; abundance: .; j_gene: TRBJ1-1; v_gene: TRBV4-1
CDR3aa: CATSPGLAGPRFAGELFF; CDR3nt: TGTGCCACCAGTCCCGGACTAGCGGGGCCACGTTTTGCCGGGGAGCTGTTTTTT; d_gene: TRBD2; abundance: many; j_gene: TRBJ2-2; v_gene: TRBV24-1
CDR3aa: CASSYSVQDSQETQYF; CDR3nt: TGTGCCAGCAGTTACTCGGTCCAGGACAGCCAAGAGACCCAGTACTTC; d_gene: .; abundance: .; j_gene: TRBJ2-5; v_gene: TRBV6-2/TRBV6-3
CDR3aa: CASGSRVYEQYF; CDR3nt: TGTGCCAGCGGATCCAGGGTCTACGAGCAGTACTTC; d_gene: .; abundance: many; j_gene: TRBJ2-7; v_gene: TRBV6-1
CDR3aa: CASSPPRGRDQETQYF; CDR3nt: TGTGCCAGCAGCCCACCTCGCGGGAGGGACCAAGAGACCCAGTACTTC; d_gene: TRBD2; abundance: many; j_gene: TRBJ2-5; v_gene: TRBV7-9
CDR3aa: CASSFTGTGTYEQYF; CDR3nt: TGTGCCAGCAGCTTCACCGGGACAGGGACCTACGAGCAGTACTTC; d_gene: TRBD1; abundance: few; j_gene: TRBJ2-7; v_gene: TRBV6-1
CDR3aa: CSASNIQGDYSNQPQHF; CDR3nt: TGCAGTGCTAGTAACATCCAGGGGGACTATAGCAATCAGCCCCAGCATTTT; d_gene: TRBD1; abundance: many; j_gene: TRBJ1-5; v_gene: TRBV20-1
CDR3aa: CASSYETSGSAGELFF; CDR3nt: TGTGCCAGCAGTTATGAAACTAGCGGGAGTGCCGGGGAGCTGTTTTTT; d_gene: TRBD2; abundance: .; j_gene: TRBJ2-2; v_gene: TRBV7-9
CDR3aa: CASIWRDGTGELFF; CDR3nt: TGTGCCAGCATCTGGCGGGATGGGACCGGGGAGCTGTTTTTT; d_gene: .; abundance: .; j_gene: TRBJ2-2; v_gene: TRBV6-1
CDR3aa: CASSLSRDRGDAFF; CDR3nt: TGTGCCAGCAGCCTTTCCCGGGACAGGGGGGACGCTTTCTTT; d_gene: TRBD1; abundance: many; j_gene: TRBJ1-1; v_gene: TRBV13
CDR3aa: CASSLPGGTIYF; CDR3nt: TGTGCCAGCAGTCTGCCCGGGGGCACCATATATTTT; d_gene: .; abundance: few; j_gene: TRBJ1-3; v_gene: TRBV28
CDR3aa: CASSSGASGSEQYF; CDR3nt: TGTGCCAGCAGTTCCGGGGCTAGCGGGAGCGAGCAGTACTTC; d_gene: TRBD2; abundance: few; j_gene: TRBJ2-7; v_gene: TRBV27
CDR3aa: CSARDPLKYEQYF; CDR3nt: TGCAGTGCTAGAGACCCTTTAAAATACGAGCAGTACTTC; d_gene: .; abundance: .; j_gene: TRBJ2-7; v_gene: TRBV20-1
CDR3aa: CASSLATGTGELFF; CDR3nt: TGTGCCAGCAGCTTGGCGACAGGGACCGGGGAGCTGTTTTTT; d_gene: TRBD1; abundance: many; j_gene: TRBJ2-2; v_gene: TRBV11-2
CDR3aa: CSVEAPFGYEQYF; CDR3nt: TGCAGCGTTGAAGCGCCTTTTGGTTACGAGCAGTACTTC; d_gene: .; abundance: .; j_gene: TRBJ2-7; v_gene: TRBV29-1
CDR3aa: CASSLFAGSYEQYF; CDR3nt: TGTGCCAGCAGTTTATTTGCGGGCTCCTACGAGCAGTACTTC; d_gene: .; abundance: few; j_gene: TRBJ2-7; v_gene: TRBV27
CDR3aa: CATTRDRGAGNTIYF; CDR3nt: TGTGCCACCACCAGAGACAGGGGCGCGGGAAACACCATATATTTT; d_gene: TRBD1; abundance: many; j_gene: TRBJ1-3; v_gene: TRBV2
CDR3aa: CASSLIGQGPYEQYF; CDR3nt: TGTGCCAGCAGTTTGATAGGACAGGGCCCCTACGAGCAGTACTTC; d_gene: TRBD1; abundance: once; j_gene: TRBJ2-7; v_gene: TRBV27